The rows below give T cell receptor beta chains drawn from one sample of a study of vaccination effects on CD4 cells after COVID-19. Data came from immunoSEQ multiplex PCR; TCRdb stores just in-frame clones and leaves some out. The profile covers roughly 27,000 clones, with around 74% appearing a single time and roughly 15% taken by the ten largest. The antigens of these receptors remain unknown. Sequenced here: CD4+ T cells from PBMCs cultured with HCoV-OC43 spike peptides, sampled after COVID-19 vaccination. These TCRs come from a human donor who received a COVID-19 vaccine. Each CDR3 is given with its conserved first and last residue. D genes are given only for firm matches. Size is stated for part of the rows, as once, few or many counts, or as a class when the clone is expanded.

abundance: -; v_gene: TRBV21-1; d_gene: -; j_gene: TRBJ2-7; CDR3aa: CASSKVRDQYYEQYF; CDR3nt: TGTGCCAGCAGCAAAGTGAGAGACCAGTACTACGAGCAGTACTTC
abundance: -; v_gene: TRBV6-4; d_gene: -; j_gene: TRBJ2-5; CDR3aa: CASSRRNQETQYF; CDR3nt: TGTGCCAGCAGCCGACGGAACCAAGAGACCCAGTACTTC
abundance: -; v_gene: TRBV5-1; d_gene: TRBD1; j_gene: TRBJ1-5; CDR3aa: CASSPTGLEQPQHF; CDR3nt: TGCGCCAGCAGCCCGACAGGGCTGGAACAGCCCCAGCATTTT
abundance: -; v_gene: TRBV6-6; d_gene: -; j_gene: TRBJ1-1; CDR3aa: CASSYSIGGRGTEAFF; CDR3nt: TGTGCCAGCAGTTACTCTATTGGGGGGCGCGGGACTGAAGCTTTCTTT
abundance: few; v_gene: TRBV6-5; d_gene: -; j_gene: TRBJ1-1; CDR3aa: CASSNQMNTEAFF; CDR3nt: TGTGCCAGCAGCAACCAGATGAACACTGAAGCTTTCTTT
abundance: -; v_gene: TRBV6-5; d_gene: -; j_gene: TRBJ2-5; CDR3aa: CASSQTGRETQYF; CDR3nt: TGTGCCAGCAGCCAGACAGGGAGGGAGACCCAGTACTTC
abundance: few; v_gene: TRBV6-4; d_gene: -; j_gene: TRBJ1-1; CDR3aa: CASSESSRRTEAFF; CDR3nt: TGTGCCAGCAGTGAAAGCAGCAGGAGAACTGAAGCTTTCTTT
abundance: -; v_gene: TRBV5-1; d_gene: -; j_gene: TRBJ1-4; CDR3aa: CASSPAKSTNEKLFF; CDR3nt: TGCGCCAGCAGCCCCGCAAAATCAACTAATGAAAAACTGTTTTTT
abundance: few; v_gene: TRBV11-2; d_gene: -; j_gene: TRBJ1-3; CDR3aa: CASSLSQGRNTIYF; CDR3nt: TGTGCCAGCAGCTTATCACAGGGTCGAAACACCATATATTTT
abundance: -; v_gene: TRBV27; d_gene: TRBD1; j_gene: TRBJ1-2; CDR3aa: CASSADRGYYGYTF; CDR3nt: TGTGCCAGCAGTGCGGACAGGGGGTACTATGGCTACACCTTC
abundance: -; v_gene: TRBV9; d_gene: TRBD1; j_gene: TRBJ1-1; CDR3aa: CASSVEGQGVEAFF; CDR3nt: TGTGCCAGCAGCGTAGAGGGACAGGGGGTGGAAGCTTTCTTT
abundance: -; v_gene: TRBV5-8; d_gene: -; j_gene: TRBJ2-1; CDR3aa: CASSLYNEQFF; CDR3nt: TGTGCCAGCAGCCTGTACAATGAGCAGTTCTTC
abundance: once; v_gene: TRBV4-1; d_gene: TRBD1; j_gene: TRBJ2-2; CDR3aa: CASSQPGQVYPGELFF; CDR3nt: TGCGCCAGCAGCCAACCAGGACAGGTGTACCCCGGGGAGCTGTTTTTT
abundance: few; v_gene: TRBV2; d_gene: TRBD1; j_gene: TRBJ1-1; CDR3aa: CASREQGARNTEAFF; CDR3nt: TGTGCCAGCAGGGAACAGGGGGCGCGGAACACTGAAGCTTTCTTT
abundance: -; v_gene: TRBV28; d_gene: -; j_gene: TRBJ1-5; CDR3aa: CASSLEAKALRAGNQPQHF; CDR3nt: TGTGCCAGCAGTTTGGAGGCAAAGGCCCTACGGGCGGGCAATCAGCCCCAGCATTTT
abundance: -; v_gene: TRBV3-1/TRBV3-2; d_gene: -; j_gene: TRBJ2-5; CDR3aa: CASSLRGYGTQYF; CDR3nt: TGTGCCAGCAGCCTACGGGGCTACGGGACCCAGTACTTC
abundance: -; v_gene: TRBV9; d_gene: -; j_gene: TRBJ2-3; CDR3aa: CASSVVVMDTQYF; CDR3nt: TGTGCCAGCAGCGTAGTGGTTATGGATACGCAGTATTTT
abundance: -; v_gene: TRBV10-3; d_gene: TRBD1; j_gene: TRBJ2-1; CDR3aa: CAISGTGAGSYNEQFF; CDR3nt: TGTGCCATCAGTGGGACAGGGGCAGGCTCCTACAATGAGCAGTTCTTC
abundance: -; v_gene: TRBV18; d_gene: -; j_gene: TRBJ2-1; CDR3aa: CASSPPEGRSSYNEQFF; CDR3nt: TGTGCCAGCTCACCACCCGAGGGGCGAAGCTCCTACAATGAGCAGTTCTTC
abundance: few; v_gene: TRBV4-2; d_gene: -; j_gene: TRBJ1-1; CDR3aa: CASSQGGRSTEAFF; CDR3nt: TGTGCCAGCAGCCAAGGGGGGCGTAGCACTGAAGCTTTCTTT
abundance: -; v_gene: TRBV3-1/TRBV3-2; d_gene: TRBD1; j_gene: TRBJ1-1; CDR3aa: CASSRDRYTEAFF; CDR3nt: TGTGCCAGCAGCCGGGACAGGTACACTGAAGCTTTCTTT
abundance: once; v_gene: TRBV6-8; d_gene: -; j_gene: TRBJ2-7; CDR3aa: CASSTGTPRVPYEQYF; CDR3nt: TGTGCCAGCAGTACCGGGACCCCCAGGGTCCCCTACGAGCAGTACTTC